Listed here are 29 T cell receptor beta chains from one sample, sequenced in a study of T cells after yellow fever vaccination. TCRdb re-derived calls from the 5' RACE reads in MiXCR, one entry per CDR3 protein. The sample has 450,000 to 600,000 distinct CDR3 sequences, roughly a sixth seen once. Sequenced here: PBMCs, sampled 5 days after the first yellow fever vaccination. All receptors derive from a man aged 18 to 30 who received the YFV17D yellow fever vaccine.

Here the CDR3 DNA reads TGTGCCAGCAGCGTAGAATGGGCTCCTCAGACCGGGGAGCTGTTTTTT. The encoded protein is CASSVEWAPQTGELFF. V and J are TRBV9 and TRBJ2-2; D not certain. This CDR3 has 16 amino acids. V gave up 0 bases and J gave up 5 bases, with 14 bases separating them. The V gene's germline CDR1 is SGDLS and CDR2 YYNGEE.

V and J are TRBV6-2 or TRBV6-3 and TRBJ1-2, with unresolved D. Trimming took off 0 bases at V and 1 base at J, with 9 bases between the two ends. Germline CDR1 is MNHEY and CDR2 is SVGEGT. The CDR3 loop spans 15 amino acids. CDR3 region: CASSYSTWNNYGYTF. In DNA, the CDR3 is TGTGCCAGCAGTTACTCGACTTGGAATAACTATGGCTACACCTTC.

This clonotype came up a few times. This rearrangement joins TRBV7-8 to TRBJ2-4; D is undetermined. In germline, CDR1 is SGHVS, CDR2 FQNEAQ. CDR3 length equals 17 residues. V was pared by 5 bases and J by 6 bases, with 23 bases between. The CDR3 DNA reads TGTGCCAGCAGCCTAGAGGCACCGCTTAATACCCGAAACATTCAGTACTTC. Translating it yields CASSLEAPLNTRNIQYF.

This chain connects TRBV7-9 to TRBJ2-2; the D gene could be TRBD1 or TRBD2 (5 bases each). Trimming stripped 3 bases from V and 5 bases from J, with 10 bases between. This CDR3 is 14 amino acids long. Per germline, CDR1 SEHNR and CDR2 FQNEAQ (reference sequence). The CDR3 sequence is CASSLGVWTGELFF. The CDR3 coding sequence is TGTGCCAGCAGCTTGGGGGTTTGGACCGGGGAGCTGTTTTTT.

This clonotype was observed a few times. The chain couples TRBV6-2 or TRBV6-3 to TRBJ1-1; D is uncertain. The CDR3 has 15 residues. V was clipped by 9 bases and J by 0 bases, with 17 bases between them. CDR1 is MNHEY, CDR2 SVGEGT, per germline. CDR3 coding DNA: TGTGCCAGTCGGTATGGCCTATCGGTGAACACTGAAGCTTTCTTT. The encoded protein is CASRYGLSVNTEAFF.

The chain uses TRBV6-6 and TRBJ1-2, with D maybe TRBD1 (6 bases). The CDR3 runs to 13 residues. V was clipped by 4 bases and J by 8 bases, with 14 bases between them. Germline values: CDR1 MNHNY, CDR2 SVGAGI (reference sequence). CDR3 amino acids: CASSSTQGEGYTF. CDR3 DNA: TGTGCCAGCAGTTCGACACAGGGTGAGGGCTACACCTTC.

V is TRBV18 and J is TRBJ2-7; either TRBD1 or TRBD2 may supply D (6 bases each). CDR1 and CDR2 (germline): KGHSH, LQKENI. The CDR3 runs 15 residues. The V end was cut by 4 bases, the J end by 7 bases, with 20 bases between. The CDR3 DNA reads TGTGCCAGCTCACTACTTTCCCGGGGGCTCAGTGAGCAGTACGTC. This sequence encodes CASSLLSRGLSEQYV.

V is TRBV27 and J is TRBJ2-5; D is uncertain. This CDR3 is built from 12 residues. Per germline, CDR1 MNHEY and CDR2 SMNVEV (reference sequence). V dropped 5 bases and J dropped 6 bases, with 10 bases sitting between them. CDR3 amino acids: CASSQNRKTQYF. CDR3 nucleotides: TGTGCCAGCAGTCAAAATCGAAAGACCCAGTACTTC.

This clonotype has ten or more counts. The chain carries TRBV5-1 and TRBJ2-5, with 9 nucleotides matching TRBD1. V lost 2 bases to trimming and J lost 5 bases; unmatched junction nucleotides: 7. This CDR3 has 15 residues. Germline CDR1 is SGHRS and CDR2 is YFSETQ. In DNA, the CDR3 is TGCGCCAGCAGCTTCACAGGGGGCCCGTTGGAGACCCAGTACTTC. Protein: CASSFTGGPLETQYF. Variable domain in full (rest from reference TRBV5-1 and TRBJ2-5): KAGVTQTPRYLIKTRGQQVTLSCSPISGHRSVSWYQQTPGQGLQFLFEYFSETQRNKGNFPGRFSGRQFSNSRSEMNVSTLELGDSALYLCASSFTGGPLETQYFGPGTRLLVL.

This clonotype was recorded a few times. The chain has TRBV4-1 and TRBJ1-5; D may be TRBD1 (5 bases). This CDR3 spans 16 amino acids. With 1 base removed from V and 0 bases from J, the gap between germline ends came to 10 bases. Per the germline V gene, CDR1 is MGHRA and CDR2 is YSYEKL. Written as DNA, the CDR3 is TGCGCCAGCAGCCAAGGTGCAGGGAGTAGCAATCAGCCCCAGCATTTT. Its translation is CASSQGAGSSNQPQHF.

The rearrangement joins TRBV12-5 to TRBJ2-3; no clear D. This CDR3 is 14 amino acids long. In germline, CDR1 is LGHNT, CDR2 FRNRAP. Trimming stripped 0 bases from V and 2 bases from J, with 6 bases between. This chain's CDR3 is CASGLVSVTDTQYF. The CDR3 DNA reads as TGTGCTAGTGGTTTGGTCTCTGTCACAGATACGCAGTATTTT.

The V and J genes are TRBV27 and TRBJ2-5; D unclear. The CDR3 is 14 amino acids. The V end lost 5 bases, the J end lost 5 bases, and 15 bases lay between the germline ends. Germline values: CDR1 MNHEY, CDR2 SMNVEV (reference sequence). The CDR3 nucleotides read TGTGCCAGCAGTCCCAACGACCTTCGGGAGACCCAGTACTTC. Encoded protein: CASSPNDLRETQYF.

This clonotype was observed a few times. The chain is built from TRBV5-5 and TRBJ1-4; 7 bases line up with TRBD1. Germline V gene sequence: CDR1 SGHKS, CDR2 YYEKEE (reference sequence). The trim removed 4 bases at V and 4 bases at J, leaving 10 bases unmatched. This CDR3 contains 16 residues. The CDR3 loop is CASSLDRTGFNEKLFF. The CDR3 DNA reads TGTGCCAGCAGCCTGGACCGGACAGGTTTTAATGAAAAACTGTTTTTT.

This chain links TRBV9 with TRBJ2-1, with D perhaps TRBD1 (5 bases). The CDR3 has 15 residues. The V gene lost 4 bases and the J gene lost 8 bases, with 19 bases spanning the gap. Germline V gene sequence: CDR1 SGDLS, CDR2 YYNGEE. CDR3 coding DNA: TGTGCCAGCAGCCCACAGACTGGGGCCCCAGATGAGCAGTTCTTC. It encodes CASSPQTGAPDEQFF.

CDR3 sequence (DNA): TGTGCCAGCAGAAAAGGGTACTCTGGAAACACCATATATTTT. Amino acids: CASRKGYSGNTIYF. The chain combines TRBV9 with TRBJ1-3; D gene ambiguous. CDR3 length: 14 amino acids. Germline V CDR1 and CDR2: SGDLS, YYNGEE. V was shortened by 5 bases and J by 0 bases, with 9 bases between the two germline ends.

The chain has TRBV29-1 and TRBJ1-2, with 10 bases fitting TRBD1. The germline gives CDR1 SQVTM, CDR2 ANQGSEA. There are 13 residues in the CDR3. Germline trimming cut 5 bases from V and 4 bases from J; bases unmatched to any gene: 4. CDR3 protein: CSVSGTGVYGYTF. The CDR3 DNA sequence: TGCAGCGTTTCCGGGACAGGGGTCTATGGCTACACCTTC.

The V and J genes are TRBV6-6 and TRBJ1-1; tentative D call: TRBD1 (5 bases). The CDR3 runs 13 residues. From germline, CDR1 is MNHNY and CDR2 SVGAGI (reference sequence). V shed 3 bases and J shed 1 base, with 6 bases lying between them. CDR3 nucleotides: TGTGCCAGCAGTTATGGGACGAACACTGAAGCTTTCTTT. Its translation is CASSYGTNTEAFF.

The V gene is TRBV20-1, the J gene TRBJ1-1; D may be TRBD1 (6 bases). CDR1 and CDR2 (germline): DFQATT, SNEGSKA (reference sequence). The CDR3 is 14 amino acids. V was cut by 0 bases and J by 11 bases, with 19 bases left in between. CDR3 protein: CSARDESGARAAFF. The CDR3, as DNA: TGCAGTGCTAGAGATGAATCGGGGGCGCGGGCCGCTTTCTTT.

This clonotype was seen at least ten times. The chain combines TRBV3-1 with TRBJ2-5; a possible D gene is TRBD2 (6 bases). CDR3 size: 15 residues. Trimming cost V 3 bases and J 5 bases, with 16 bases left between them. Germline values: CDR1 LGHDT, CDR2 YNNKEL (reference sequence). CDR3 loop: CASSQTRTKTETQYF. Written as DNA, the CDR3 is TGTGCCAGCAGCCAGACCCGGACTAAGACGGAGACCCAGTACTTC.

This clonotype has more than one count but fewer than ten. This chain connects TRBV4-3 to TRBJ2-5, with no clear D. Looked up from germline, CDR1 is LGHNA and CDR2 is YSLEER. V was cut by 1 base and J by 3 bases, with 6 bases left in between. The CDR3 contains 13 residues. CDR3 bases: TGCGCCAGCAGCCAAGGAGGAAAAGAGACCCAGTACTTC. As protein: CASSQGGKETQYF.

This clonotype was observed at least ten times. The chain combines TRBV4-1 with TRBJ2-1; 13 nucleotides align to TRBD2. J lost 4 bases, V lost 4 bases, and 4 bases had no gene match. Germline CDR1 MGHRA, CDR2 YSYEKL. The CDR3 extends over 16 amino acids. CDR3 residues: CASSRGLAGRYNEQFF. The CDR3 nucleotides are TGCGCCAGCAGCCGGGGACTAGCGGGGCGGTACAATGAGCAGTTCTTC.

The CDR3 protein is CASSPPEGSRNTIYF. The CDR3 nucleotides read TGTGCCAGCTCACCACCGGAGGGGAGCAGAAACACCATATATTTT. This chain uses TRBV18 with TRBJ1-3, with D possibly matching TRBD1 (5 bases). V lost 0 bases, J lost 5 bases, and 11 bases lay in between. CDR1 is KGHSH and CDR2 is LQKENI in the germline V gene. The CDR3 has 15 residues.

The chain employs TRBV19 and TRBJ1-1; no reliable D call. V was trimmed by 3 bases and J by 2 bases, leaving 7 bases between them. The CDR3 covers 13 residues. CDR1 is LNHDA, CDR2 SQIVND, per germline (reference sequence). This chain's CDR3 is CASSILGNTEAFF. CDR3 bases: TGTGCCAGTAGTATTTTGGGAAACACTGAAGCTTTCTTT.

This clonotype was counted a few times. The V call is TRBV7-9, the J call TRBJ2-1; TRBD2 aligns across 8 bases. Trimming cost V 4 bases and J 6 bases; bases outside gene matches: 8. Germline CDR1 is SEHNR and CDR2 is FQNEAQ (reference sequence). The CDR3 covers 15 residues. This chain's CDR3 is CASSYRGGPINEQFF. The CDR3 coding sequence is TGTGCCAGCAGCTATCGCGGGGGGCCTATCAATGAGCAGTTCTTC. The variable domain in full, with the rest retrieved from reference TRBV7-9 and TRBJ2-1, is DTGVSQNPRHKITKRGQNVTFRCDPISEHNRLYWYRQTLGQGPEFLTYFQNEAQLEKSRLLSDRFSAERPKGSFSTLEIQRTEQGDSAMYLCASSYRGGPINEQFFGPGTRLTVL.

This chain uses TRBV7-2 with TRBJ2-5, with no clear D. The CDR3 sequence is 13 residues long. Deletions cut 1 base from V and 9 bases from J, with 12 bases between. In germline, CDR1 is SGHTA, CDR2 FQGNSA. The DNA for the CDR3 is TGTGCCAGCAGCTTAGGACCGATGTGGGCCCAGTACTTC. Translating it yields CASSLGPMWAQYF.

V usage is TRBV6-2 or TRBV6-3 and J usage is TRBJ2-1; 9 bases map to TRBD1. V lost 2 bases and J lost 6; bases outside the gene matches: 20. The CDR3 has 20 amino acids. CDR1 MNHEY and CDR2 SVGEGT come from the germline V gene. As DNA, the CDR3 is TGTGCCAGCAGTTACCAAGGGGCAGGGGGGAAACAGGGGGCCTTCAATGAGCAGTTCTTC. This gives the protein CASSYQGAGGKQGAFNEQFF.

This clonotype was observed a few times. V is TRBV18 and J is TRBJ2-1; D might be TRBD1 (5 bases). V gave up 0 bases and J gave up 8 bases, with 8 bases separating them. Germline CDR1 is KGHSH and CDR2 is LQKENI. The CDR3 extends over 13 amino acids. The CDR3 coding sequence is TGTGCCAGCTCACCACCGTGGGGCTATGAGCAGTTCTTC. Protein: CASSPPWGYEQFF.

About this clonotype: At one end the junction does not follow the germline gene, possibly because of a read error. The rearrangement uses TRBV6-2 or TRBV6-3 and TRBJ1-4; D remains unclear. CDR1 and CDR2 from the germline V gene are MNHEY and SVGEGT. The CDR3 contains 12 residues. As DNA, the CDR3 is TGTGCAAGCAGCCAGGCGAATGAAAAACTGTTTTTT. This codes for CASSQANEKLFF.

The chain couples TRBV18 to TRBJ2-6; TRBD1 might be the D (5 bases). Germline V gene lookup returns CDR1 KGHSH and CDR2 LQKENI. The CDR3 runs to 16 residues. The V and J ends lost 1 base and 2 bases respectively, with 9 bases between them. CDR3 amino acids: CASSPLKGAGANVLTF. CDR3 nucleotide sequence: TGTGCCAGCTCACCACTTAAAGGGGCTGGGGCCAACGTCCTGACTTTC.